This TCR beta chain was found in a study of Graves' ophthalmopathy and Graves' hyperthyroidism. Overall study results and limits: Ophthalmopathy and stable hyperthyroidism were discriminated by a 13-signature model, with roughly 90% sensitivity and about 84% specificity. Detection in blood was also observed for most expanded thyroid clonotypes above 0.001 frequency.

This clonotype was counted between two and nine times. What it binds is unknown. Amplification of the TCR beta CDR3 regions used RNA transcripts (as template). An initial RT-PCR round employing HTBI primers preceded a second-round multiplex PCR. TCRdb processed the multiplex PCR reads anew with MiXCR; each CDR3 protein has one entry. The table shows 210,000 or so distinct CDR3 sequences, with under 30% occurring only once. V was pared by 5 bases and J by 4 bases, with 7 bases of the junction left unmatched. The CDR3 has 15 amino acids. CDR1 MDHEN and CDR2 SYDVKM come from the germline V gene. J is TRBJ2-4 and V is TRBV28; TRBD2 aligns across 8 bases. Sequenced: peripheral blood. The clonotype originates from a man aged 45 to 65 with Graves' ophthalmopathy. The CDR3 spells CASSRSGSGKNIQYF. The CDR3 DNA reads TGTGCCAGCAGTCGAAGCGGGAGTGGAAAAAACATTCAGTACTTC.